This TCR beta chain was observed in a study of cytomegalovirus exposure and HLA in healthy donors. The wider study: One earlier analysis, a look at 150 million to 200 million T cells, found fewer than 140 million unique TCR beta sequences.

About this clone: Its antigen is unknown.

The CDR3 is 16 residues long. The germline gives CDR1 SGDLS, CDR2 YYNGEE. V was cut by 4 bases and J by 2 bases, with 19 bases left in between. PCR primers comprised 60 Vbeta and 13 Jbeta primers. This table comes from immunoSEQ multiplex PCR, and its TCRdb copy is limited to in-frame clones, with some not included. Of 90,000 or so clones listed, around 74% are singletons. Points from the study as a whole: Differences between HLA loci emerged in a later analysis of TCR association rates, with DRB1 most and HLA-C fewest. TCR beta sequences numbering roughly 18,000 were associated with HLA alleles at 0.05 false discovery rate in a later analysis.

The clonotype comes from a boy between 10 and 17 years old in good health and CMV-seronegative. Sequencing was performed on PBMCs. The chain uses TRBV9 and TRBJ2-7; perhaps TRBD2 as D (6 bases). CDR3 DNA sequence: TGTGCCAGCAGCTCGAGCGGTCGGGAGTGGGCCTACGAGCAGTACTTC. Residues: CASSSSGREWAYEQYF.